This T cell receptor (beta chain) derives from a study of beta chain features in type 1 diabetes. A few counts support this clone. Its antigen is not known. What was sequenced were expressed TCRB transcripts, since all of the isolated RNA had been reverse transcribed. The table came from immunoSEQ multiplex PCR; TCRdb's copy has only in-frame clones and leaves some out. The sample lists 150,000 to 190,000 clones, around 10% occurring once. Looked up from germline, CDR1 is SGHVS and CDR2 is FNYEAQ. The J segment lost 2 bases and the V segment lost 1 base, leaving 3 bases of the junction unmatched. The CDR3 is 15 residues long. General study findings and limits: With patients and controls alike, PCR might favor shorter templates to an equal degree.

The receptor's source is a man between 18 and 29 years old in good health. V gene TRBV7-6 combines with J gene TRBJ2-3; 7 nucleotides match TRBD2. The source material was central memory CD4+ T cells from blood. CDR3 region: CASSLEAGFTDTQYF. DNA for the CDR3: TGTGCCAGCAGCTTAGAAGCGGGGTTCACAGATACGCAGTATTTT.